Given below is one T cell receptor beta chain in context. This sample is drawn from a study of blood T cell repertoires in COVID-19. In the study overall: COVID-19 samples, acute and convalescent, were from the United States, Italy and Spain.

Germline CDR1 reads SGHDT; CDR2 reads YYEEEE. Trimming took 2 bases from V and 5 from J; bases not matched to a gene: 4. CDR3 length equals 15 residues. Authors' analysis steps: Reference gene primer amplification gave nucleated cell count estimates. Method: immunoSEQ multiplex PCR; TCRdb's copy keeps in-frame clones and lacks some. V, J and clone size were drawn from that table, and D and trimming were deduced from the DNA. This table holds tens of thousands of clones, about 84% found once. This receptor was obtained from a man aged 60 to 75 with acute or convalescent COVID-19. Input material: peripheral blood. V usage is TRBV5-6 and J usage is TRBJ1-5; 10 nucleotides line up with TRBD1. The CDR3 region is CASSFTGTGDQPQHF. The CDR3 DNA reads TGTGCCAGCAGCTTTACCGGGACAGGGGATCAGCCCCAGCATTTT.